This section outlines one T cell receptor beta chain sequence together with its context. Its antigen target is currently unknown. The record has no base qualities; no much larger clone is one base away. The data originate from a study of type 1 regulatory T cells (dated by TCRdb to about 2021). For the wider study: The study characterized an in vitro protocol that generated a Tr1-enriched, alloantigen-specific CD4 T cell product named T-allo10. T-allo10 was being evaluated clinically in patients with hematological malignancies who were receiving allogeneic hematopoietic stem cell transplantation.

These reads were obtained on an Illumina MiSeq. The public reads were run again by TCRdb, first through fastp at Q25 and then through MiXCR, and only productive beta chains were kept. Entries that share a CDR3 protein sequence are merged under the most common genes and DNA. Recorded for this sample are approximately 100,000 distinct CDR3 sequences; roughly 28% of them occurred a single time. The biggest ten clones account for roughly 2.4% of the sample. Sequencing was carried out using CD4+ T cells, either the whole sample or a sorted fraction (not recorded which). The clonotype was recovered from a human donor in good health.

The DNA is TGTGCCAGCAGCATGGACAGGGTGAGCAATGAGCAGTTCTTC. Translated, it gives CASSMDRVSNEQFF. The rearranged segments are TRBV11-2 and TRBJ2-1; the central 8 bases match TRBD1. CDR1 SGHAT and CDR2 FQNNGV are derived from the germline V gene. V lost 5 bases and J lost 6 bases, and the count of bases not matched to a germline gene is 6. The CDR3 numbers 14 residues from cysteine through phenylalanine. Solely the CDR3 DNA is kept, with 42 bases framed from the first base.